The 26 T cell receptor beta chains listed next were all sequenced from one sample in a study of blood T cells in healthy people across ages. Next came a second PCR, run for about 6 to 12 cycles, which used a sample-barcoded 5' primer along with a J-beta primer mix. One entry per CDR3 protein results from TCRdb running MiXCR on the 5' RACE reads. The repertoire holds 910,000 or so distinct CDR3 sequences, with 51% as singletons. Sequencing input: blood. The receptors originated from a woman aged 55-70 years in good health.

The gene calls are TRBV29-1 and TRBJ2-2; 10 bases line up with TRBD1. This CDR3 is built from 15 residues. The V gene end was trimmed by 7 bases and the J gene end by 1 base; junction bases not matched to a gene: 6. Germline loops: CDR1 SQVTM, CDR2 ANQGSEA. CDR3 protein: CSARDRGLNTGELFF. CDR3 nucleotide sequence: TGCAGCGCCCGGGACAGGGGCTTGAACACCGGGGAGCTGTTTTTT.

The rearrangement uses TRBV29-1 and TRBJ1-1, with D perhaps matching TRBD1 (6 bases). V was pared by 4 bases and J by 4 bases, with 13 bases between. CDR3 length: 13 residues. Germline V gene sequence: CDR1 SQVTM, CDR2 ANQGSEA. Here the CDR3 reads CSVVPGAGTEAFF. The CDR3 DNA reads as TGCAGCGTTGTACCGGGGGCCGGCACTGAAGCTTTCTTT.

Ten or more counts support this clonotype. Given a much more abundant clone one base away, this may be a read error. The rearrangement joins TRBV4-1 to TRBJ2-5; tentatively, D is TRBD2 (6 bases). CDR3 length equals 16 residues. The V and J ends lost 2 bases and 11 bases respectively, with 24 bases between them. CDR1 is MGHRA, CDR2 YSYEKL, per germline. The CDR3 here is CASSQLPSEDRNEQYF. The CDR3 DNA reads as TGCGCCAGCAGCCAACTCCCTAGCGAGGATCGAAATGAGCAGTACTTC.

The genes are TRBV14 and TRBJ1-2; perhaps TRBD1 as D (6 bases). Germline loops: CDR1 SGHDN, CDR2 FVKESK. The CDR3 totals 15 residues. The germline V and J ends were trimmed by 1 base and 2 bases, with 11 bases remaining between them. The CDR3 sequence is CASSQGNRANYGYTF. CDR3 coding DNA: TGTGCCAGCAGCCAAGGTAACAGGGCAAACTATGGCTACACCTTC.

A few counts support this clonotype. The chain combines TRBV20-1 with TRBJ1-5, with D maybe TRBD1 (5 bases). The germline V and J ends were trimmed by 3 bases and 5 bases, with 14 bases remaining between them. Germline V CDR1 and CDR2: DFQATT, SNEGSKA (reference sequence). The CDR3 is 14 residues long. The CDR3 loop reads CSARSPGVDQPQHF. The CDR3 DNA reads TGCAGTGCTAGGAGTCCGGGGGTGGATCAGCCCCAGCATTTT.

This clonotype was recorded a few times. The chain has TRBV29-1 and TRBJ2-3; 11 bases match TRBD2. V trimming: 8 bases; J trimming: 2 bases; junction bases outside the gene matches: 6. The CDR3 is 14 amino acids. Germline assignment: CDR1 SQVTM and CDR2 ANQGSEA. CDR3 protein: CSLGLAEATDTQYF. Written as DNA, the CDR3 is TGCAGCTTGGGACTAGCGGAAGCCACAGATACGCAGTATTTT.

This sequence joins TRBV12-3 or TRBV12-4 and TRBJ1-5; a weak D match, TRBD1 (5 bases). Trimming removed 7 bases at V and 4 bases at J, with 14 bases between. The CDR3 length is 14 residues. In nucleotides, the CDR3 is TGTGCCAGCACTAACGGTCGGGGGAATCAGCCCCAGCATTTT. Translating it yields CASTNGRGNQPQHF.

J is TRBJ2-1 and V is TRBV4-1; 7 bases agree with TRBD2. There are 17 residues in the CDR3. V was pared by 3 bases and J by 1 base, with 9 bases of the junction left unmatched. Germline loops: CDR1 MGHRA, CDR2 YSYEKL. The CDR3 region is CASSQGGVARSYNEQFF. As DNA, the CDR3 is TGCGCCAGCAGCCAGGGGGGGGTGGCGAGGTCCTACAATGAGCAGTTCTTC.

A few counts support this clonotype. CDR3 in amino acids: CASSPQGPRSGANVLTF. CDR3 DNA sequence: TGTGCCAGCTCACCACAGGGGCCGAGATCTGGGGCCAACGTCCTGACTTTC. The V call is TRBV18, the J call TRBJ2-6; possibly TRBD1 for D (5 bases). V was trimmed by 1 base and J by 1 base, leaving 11 bases between them. The V gene's germline CDR1 is KGHSH and CDR2 LQKENI. CDR3 size: 17 residues.

Points on this clonotype: At one end, the junction sequence differs from germline, possibly due to a read error. The rearrangement joins TRBV3-1 to TRBJ2-3; the match to TRBD1 covers 9 bases. The CDR3 runs to 17 residues. CDR1 LGHDT and CDR2 YNNKEL come from the germline V gene (reference sequence). The CDR3 DNA is TGTGCCACCAGCTCCGACAGGGGGAGCGGGAGCACAGATACGCAGTATTTT. It encodes CATSSDRGSGSTDTQYF.

V and J are TRBV5-6 and TRBJ2-1, with TRBD1 identical over 9 bases. The CDR3 runs 16 residues. Germline CDR1 reads SGHDT; CDR2 reads YYEEEE. J lost 0 bases, V lost 4 bases, and 5 bases had no gene match. In DNA form, the CDR3 reads TGTGCCAGCAGCACTGGGACAGGGAGCTCCTACAATGAGCAGTTCTTC. Translated: CASSTGTGSSYNEQFF.

This chain joins TRBV6-2 or TRBV6-3 and TRBJ2-7, with D uncertain. This CDR3 has 13 amino acids. Germline CDR1 and CDR2: MNHEY and SVGEGT. Trimming shortened V by 6 bases and J by 1 base, and 10 bases separated the two germline ends. DNA for the CDR3: TGTGCCAGCAGAGAGGACGGTTCCTACGAGCAGTACTTC. As protein: CASREDGSYEQYF.

The chain couples TRBV30 to TRBJ2-5; D is unresolved. The J call is in doubt because the DNA end fits TRBJ2-7 better. This CDR3 region has 14 residues. Germline CDR1 GTSNPN, CDR2 SVGIG (reference sequence). CDR3 DNA sequence: TGTGCCTGGACCCCGGGCCGACCAACCTACGAGCAGTACTTC. It is translated as CAWTPGRPTYEQYF.

In its sample, this clonotype was seen a few times. The V call is TRBV4-1, the J call TRBJ2-5; D may be TRBD2 (5 bases). Trimming stripped 2 bases from V and 5 bases from J, with 9 bases between. The germline V gene has CDR1 MGHRA and CDR2 YSYEKL. The CDR3 consists of 13 residues. In nucleotides, the CDR3 is TGCGCCAGCAGCCAACCCACTAGGGAGACCCAGTACTTC. This gives the protein CASSQPTRETQYF.

This rearrangement joins TRBV7-2 to TRBJ2-7; D is uncertain. The V end was cut by 1 base, the J end by 0 bases, with 7 bases between. The germline CDR1 and CDR2 sequences are SGHTA and FQGNSA. This CDR3 contains 14 residues. The CDR3 DNA follows: TGTGCCAGCAGCTTAGACAGCCTCTCCTACGAGCAGTACTTC. This translates into CASSLDSLSYEQYF.

This chain joins TRBV6-2 or TRBV6-3 and TRBJ2-4, with 9 bases identical to TRBD2. The CDR3 runs to 18 residues. The V gene end was trimmed by 7 bases and the J gene end by 13 bases; junction bases not matched to a gene: 26. The germline V gene encodes CDR1 MNHEY and CDR2 SVGEGT. CDR3 in DNA: TGTGCCAGCAAGGAGGAGCCTAGCGGGACCACATTTATCTTTGAGCAGTACTTC. It is translated as CASKEEPSGTTFIFEQYF.

The chain's CDR3 is CASSEAVTSGLWQETQYF. The DNA of the CDR3 is TGTGCCAGCAGTGAAGCAGTGACTAGCGGGTTGTGGCAAGAGACCCAGTACTTC. This chain joins TRBV2 and TRBJ2-5; TRBD2 matches 10 bases. Germline V CDR1 and CDR2: SNHLY, FYNNEI. The CDR3 length is 18 residues. The V segment lost 0 bases and the J segment 2 bases; nucleotides outside the gene matches: 9.

V is TRBV12-3 or TRBV12-4 and J is TRBJ1-6, with no clear D. The V end lost 5 bases, the J end lost 10 bases, and 18 bases lay between the germline ends. The CDR3 has 15 residues. CDR3 nucleotide sequence: TGTGCCAGCAGTGGGTTAAGGGCCGCGGGGTCACCCCTCCACTTT. Translated, it gives CASSGLRAAGSPLHF.

The CDR3 DNA reads as TGTGCCAGCAGTGAAGCGTACCCGTTGAACGATGAGCAGTTCTTC. As protein: CASSEAYPLNDEQFF. This chain connects TRBV2 to TRBJ2-1, with D unresolved. Germline V gene lookup returns CDR1 SNHLY and CDR2 FYNNEI. Trimming took off 0 bases at V and 8 bases at J, with 14 bases between the two ends. This CDR3 contains 15 residues.

The V gene is TRBV27, the J gene TRBJ2-7, with D perhaps matching TRBD2 (6 bases). The ends were cut back, 3 bases at V and 7 bases at J, with 16 bases in the middle. CDR3 length: 14 residues. Germline CDR1 MNHEY, CDR2 SMNVEV (reference sequence). CDR3 nucleotide sequence: TGTGCCAGCAGTTTCGCGGGACCGTTTAAAGAGCAGTACTTC. Its protein product is CASSFAGPFKEQYF.

V gene TRBV10-3 combines with J gene TRBJ2-3; 10 bases fit TRBD2. The CDR3 spans 15 residues. J lost 5 bases, V lost 4 bases, and 6 bases had no gene match. Germline CDR1 is ENHRY and CDR2 is SYGVKD. The chain's CDR3 is CAISAFIAGGDTQYF. DNA of the CDR3: TGTGCCATCAGTGCGTTTATAGCGGGGGGAGATACGCAGTATTTT.

The chain links TRBV28 to TRBJ2-1, with D uncertain. CDR3 size: 13 residues. Trimming left V 3 bases short and J 9 bases short, with 12 bases between. Germline lookup yields CDR1 MDHEN and CDR2 SYDVKM. The CDR3 loop reads CASSLGSVGEQFF. CDR3 in DNA: TGTGCCAGCAGTTTGGGAAGCGTGGGTGAGCAGTTCTTC.

The chain is built from TRBV29-1 and TRBJ2-1; D might be TRBD2 (6 bases). The CDR3 runs 11 residues. Germline CDR1 SQVTM, CDR2 ANQGSEA. Trimming cost V 5 bases and J 4 bases, with 6 bases left between them. The CDR3 region has the DNA TGCAGCGTTCTAGCGTACAATGAGCAGTTCTTC. Protein sequence: CSVLAYNEQFF.

The V call is TRBV29-1, the J call TRBJ1-2, with D tentatively TRBD1 (6 bases). The V gene's germline CDR1 is SQVTM and CDR2 ANQGSEA. The CDR3 runs 14 residues. V shed 3 bases and J shed 6 bases, with 17 bases lying between them. The chain's CDR3 is CSVDWKGGVHGYTF. The CDR3 DNA follows: TGCAGCGTTGACTGGAAGGGGGGCGTTCATGGCTACACCTTC.

The J gene is TRBJ2-5, the V gene TRBV7-9, with D perhaps matching TRBD1 or TRBD2 (5 bases each). Germline assignment: CDR1 SEHNR and CDR2 FQNEAQ (reference sequence). V dropped 3 bases and J dropped 6 bases, with 11 bases sitting between them. The CDR3 totals 13 residues. The CDR3 loop is CASSLGDGKTQYF. Here the CDR3 DNA reads TGTGCCAGCAGCTTGGGGGATGGGAAGACCCAGTACTTC.

This clonotype was detected only once. The chain couples TRBV7-6 to TRBJ2-5; D may be TRBD2 (6 bases). V shed 5 bases and J shed 2 bases, with 21 bases lying between them. Germline V gene data show CDR1 as SGHVS and CDR2 as FNYEAQ. The CDR3 consists of 17 residues. CDR3 coding DNA: TGTGCCAGCAGCATCCTTAATGGGGTAGCGGTTCAAGAGACCCAGTACTTC. It translates to CASSILNGVAVQETQYF. Full variable domain (remainder filled in from reference TRBV7-6 and TRBJ2-5): GAGVSQSPRYKVTKRGQDVALRCDPISGHVSLYWYRQALGQGPEFLTYFNYEAQQDKSGLPNDRFSAERPEGSISTLTIQRTEQRDSAMYRCASSILNGVAVQETQYFGPGTRLLVL.